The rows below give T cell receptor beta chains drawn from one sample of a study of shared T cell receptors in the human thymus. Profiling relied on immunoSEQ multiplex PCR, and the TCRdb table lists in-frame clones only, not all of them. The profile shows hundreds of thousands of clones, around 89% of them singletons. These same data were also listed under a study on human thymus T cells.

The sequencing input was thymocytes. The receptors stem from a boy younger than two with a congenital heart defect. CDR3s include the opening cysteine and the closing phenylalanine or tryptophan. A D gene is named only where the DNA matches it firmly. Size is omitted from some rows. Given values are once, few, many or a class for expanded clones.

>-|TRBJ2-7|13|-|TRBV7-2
TGTGCCAGCAGCCTAGACTACCCCTACGAGCAGTACTTC
CASSLDYPYEQYF
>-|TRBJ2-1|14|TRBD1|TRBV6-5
TGTGCCAGCAGCTACCGACAGGGAAGCCTCGAGCAGTTCTTC
CASSYRQGSLEQFF
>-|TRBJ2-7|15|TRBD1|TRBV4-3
TGCGCCAGCAGCCCGGAACGGGACAGGGGGCACGAGCAGTACTTC
CASSPERDRGHEQYF
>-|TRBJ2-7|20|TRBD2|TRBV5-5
TGTGCCAGCAGCTTCCCCTCCGGGACTAGCGGGAAAGGGGACTCCTACGAGCAGTACTTC
CASSFPSGTSGKGDSYEQYF
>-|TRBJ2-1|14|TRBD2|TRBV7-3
TGTGCCAGCAGCCGGACTAGCGGGAGTATGGGGGAGTTCTTC
CASSRTSGSMGEFF
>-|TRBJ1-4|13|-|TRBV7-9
TGTGCCAGCCCGGACAGTACTAATGAAAAACTGTTTTTT
CASPDSTNEKLFF
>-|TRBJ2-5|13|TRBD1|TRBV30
TGTGCCTGGATGGCAGGGGGTGGGGAGACCCAGTACTTC
CAWMAGGGETQYF
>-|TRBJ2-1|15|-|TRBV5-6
TGTGCCAGCAGCTTAACGGGGAGCTCCTACAATGAGCAGTTCTTC
CASSLTGSSYNEQFF
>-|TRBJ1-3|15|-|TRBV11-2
TGTGCCAGCAGCCCCCAGGGTATCTCTGGAAACACCATATATTTT
CASSPQGISGNTIYF
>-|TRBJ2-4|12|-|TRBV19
TGTGCCGGAGCCCCCCTCCAGGGCATTCAGTACTTC
CAGAPLQGIQYF
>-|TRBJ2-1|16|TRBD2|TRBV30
TGTGCCTGGAGTGTACGGAAGCGGGAGACTTACAATGAGCAGTTCTTC
CAWSVRKRETYNEQFF
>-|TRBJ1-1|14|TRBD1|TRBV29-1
TGCAGCCTAATTCTACAGGGGGCGAACACTGAAGCTTTCTTT
CSLILQGANTEAFF
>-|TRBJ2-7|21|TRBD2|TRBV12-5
TGTGCTAGTGGTTTGTTCCAAACCCCATCCTGGACTAGCGGGAGCCCCTACGAGCAGTACTTC
CASGLFQTPSWTSGSPYEQYF
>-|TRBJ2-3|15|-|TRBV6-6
TGTGCCAGCAGTTCCCCCAAAGGGGGGGAGGATACGCAGTATTTT
CASSSPKGGEDTQYF
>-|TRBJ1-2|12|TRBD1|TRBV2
TGTGCCAGCAAAACAGGGGACTATGGCTACACCTTC
CASKTGDYGYTF
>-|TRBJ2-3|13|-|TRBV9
TGTGCCAGCAGTCCTAGAGGGCCAGATACGCAGTATTTT
CASSPRGPDTQYF
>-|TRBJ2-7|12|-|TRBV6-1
TGTGCCAGCAGTACCATTCTAGACGAGCAGTACTTC
CASSTILDEQYF
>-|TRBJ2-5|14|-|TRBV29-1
TGCAGCGCCGACTGGGGCCCGCCAAAAGAGACCCAGTACTTC
CSADWGPPKETQYF
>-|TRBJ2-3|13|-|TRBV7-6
TGTGCCAGCAGCTTGTGGCAGGGGGATACGCAGTATTTT
CASSLWQGDTQYF
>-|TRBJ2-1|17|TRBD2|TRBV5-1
TGCGCCAGCAGCTTGGCGCCAGGACTAGCGGGACACAATGAGCAGTTCTTC
CASSLAPGLAGHNEQFF
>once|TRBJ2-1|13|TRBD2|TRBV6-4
TGTGCCACCTGTCGGGAGGCGGGCAATGAGCAGTTCTTC
CATCREAGNEQFF
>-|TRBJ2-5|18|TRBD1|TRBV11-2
TGTGCCAGCAGCGCTGACAGGGGCCGACTTCACGTGGGTGAGACCCAGTACTTC
CASSADRGRLHVGETQYF
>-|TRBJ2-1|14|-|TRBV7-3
TGTGCCAGCAGCTTAACGTGGGAGAACAATGAGCAGTTCTTC
CASSLTWENNEQFF
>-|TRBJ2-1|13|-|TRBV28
TGTGCCAGCAGCTACCTAGGATTCGATGAGCAGTTCTTC
CASSYLGFDEQFF
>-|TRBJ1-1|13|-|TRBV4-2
TGTGCCAGCAGCCCGAGTCTGGGGGGAGGGGCTTTCTTT
CASSPSLGGGAFF
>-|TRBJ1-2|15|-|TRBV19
TGTGCCAGTAGTATAGACGGCAGGGCGGACTATGGCTACACCTTC
CASSIDGRADYGYTF
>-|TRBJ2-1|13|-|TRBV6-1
TGTGCCAGCAGTACCCCCAGGGAAAATGAGCAGTTCTTC
CASSTPRENEQFF
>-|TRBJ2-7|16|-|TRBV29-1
TGCAGCGTTGAAGAATGGGGGGACAGCTATACCTACGAGCAGTACTTC
CSVEEWGDSYTYEQYF
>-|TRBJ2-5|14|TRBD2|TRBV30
TGTGCCTGGAGTGCCGGGAGGTGGCGAGAGACCCAGTACTTC
CAWSAGRWRETQYF
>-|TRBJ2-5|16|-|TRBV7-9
TGTGCCAGCAGCTTAGCATGTCGAGAAGGGAGAGAGACCCAGTACTTC
CASSLACREGRETQYF
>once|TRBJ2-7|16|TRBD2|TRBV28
TGTGCCAGCAGCTTATTAGCGGGAGGCCCAATAGTCGAGCAGTACTTC
CASSLLAGGPIVEQYF
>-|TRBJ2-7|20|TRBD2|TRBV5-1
TGCGCCAGCAGCTTGGACCCCCTAGCGGGGGGGTCTTGGGGCTCCTACGAGCAGTACTTC
CASSLDPLAGGSWGSYEQYF
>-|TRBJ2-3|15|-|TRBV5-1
TGCGCCAGCAGCTTGGCGTCACATCGGGCAGATACGCAGTATTTT
CASSLASHRADTQYF
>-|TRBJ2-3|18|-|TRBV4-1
TGCGCCAGCAGCCAAGCGGTAACGGGAACCCCTAGCACAGATACGCAGTATTTT
CASSQAVTGTPSTDTQYF
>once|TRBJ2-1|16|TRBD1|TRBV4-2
TGTGCCAGCAGCCAAGATAAGGACAGGGGGTATGATGAGCAGTTCTTC
CASSQDKDRGYDEQFF
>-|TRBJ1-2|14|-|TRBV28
TGTGCCAGCAGTCCACCCACGAAGAAGGGGGGCTACACCTTC
CASSPPTKKGGYTF
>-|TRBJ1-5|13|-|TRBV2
TGTGCCAGCCGGGTAAGGAGCAATCAGCCCCAGCATTTT
CASRVRSNQPQHF
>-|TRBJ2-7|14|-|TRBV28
TGTGCCAGCCAAAAGAGGTCAGGGCTGGACGAGCAGTACTTC
CASQKRSGLDEQYF
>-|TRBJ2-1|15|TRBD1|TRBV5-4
TGTGCCAGCAGCTTGGTAGTACAGGGGTACAATGAGCAGTTCTTC
CASSLVVQGYNEQFF
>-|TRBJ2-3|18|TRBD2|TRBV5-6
TGTGCCAGCAGCTTACGGTCCCGGGGACTAGCGGGAGTTGGTACGCAGTATTTT
CASSLRSRGLAGVGTQYF
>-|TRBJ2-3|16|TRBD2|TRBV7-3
TGTGCCAGCAGCTTCCTGACTAGCGGGAGGGCAGATACGCAGTATTTT
CASSFLTSGRADTQYF
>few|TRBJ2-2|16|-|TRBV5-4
TGTGCCAGCAGCCCGAGACAGGGACTGGGCACCGGGGAGCTGTTTTTT
CASSPRQGLGTGELFF
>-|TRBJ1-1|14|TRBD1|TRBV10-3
TGTGCCATCAGTGAAGACAGGGGGAACACTGAAGCTTTCTTT
CAISEDRGNTEAFF
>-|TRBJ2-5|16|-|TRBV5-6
TGTGCCAGCAGCCTACAGGACCCTCCGGGCGGAGAGGCCCAGTACTTC
CASSLQDPPGGEAQYF
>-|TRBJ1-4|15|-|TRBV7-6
TGTGCCAGCAGCTTAGATCGCAGGGGTGGGGAAAAACTGTTTTTT
CASSLDRRGGEKLFF
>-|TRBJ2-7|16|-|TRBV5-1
TGCGCCAGCAGCTTGGTGTTACAGGGCAAGTCGCACGAGCAGTACTTC
CASSLVLQGKSHEQYF
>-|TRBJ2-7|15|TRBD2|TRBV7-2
TGTGCCAGCAGCTTCTGGGCGGGAGAGAGGAACGAGCAGTACTTC
CASSFWAGERNEQYF
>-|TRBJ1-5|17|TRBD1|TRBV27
TGTGCCAGCAGTTCCTGGACAGGGGGCGCGGTCAATCAGCCCCAGCATTTT
CASSSWTGGAVNQPQHF
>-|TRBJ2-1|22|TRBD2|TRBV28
TGTGCCAGCAGTTTAAGCGGTTATACCATGGGACTAGCGGGGCCGAGTAGGAATGAGCAGTTCTTC
CASSLSGYTMGLAGPSRNEQFF
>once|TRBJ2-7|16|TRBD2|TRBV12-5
TGTGCTAGTGGTTTCATGCTAGCGGGACCTACCTACGAGCAGTACTTC
CASGFMLAGPTYEQYF
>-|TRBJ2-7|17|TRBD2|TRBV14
TGTGCCAGCAGCACGACTAGCGGGAGGTTCCCCCTCTACGAGCAGTACTTC
CASSTTSGRFPLYEQYF
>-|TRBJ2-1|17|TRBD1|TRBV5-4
TGTGCCAGCAGCCTTCGCGTCGGACAGGTAACCTACAATGAGCAGTTCTTC
CASSLRVGQVTYNEQFF
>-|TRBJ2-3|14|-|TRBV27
TGTGCCAGCAGTTTAGGTAGCGGCACAGATACGCAGTATTTT
CASSLGSGTDTQYF
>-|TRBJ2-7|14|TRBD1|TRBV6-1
TGTGCCAGCAGTGAAGCAAGACAGGGCTACGAGCAGTACTTC
CASSEARQGYEQYF
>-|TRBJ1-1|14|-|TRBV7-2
TGTGCCAGCAGCGCCACAGGAGGGCGTTTTGAGGCTTTCTTT
CASSATGGRFEAFF
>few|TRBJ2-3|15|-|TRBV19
TGTGCCAGTAGCCATCTAGAGACTAGCACAGATACGCAGTATTTT
CASSHLETSTDTQYF
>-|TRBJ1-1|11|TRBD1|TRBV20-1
TGCAGTCCTGCCAGGGGGCGAGGAGCTTTCTTT
CSPARGRGAFF
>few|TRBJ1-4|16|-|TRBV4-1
TGCGCCAGCAGCCAAGATGAGGAGGGAACTAATGAAAAACTGTTTTTT
CASSQDEEGTNEKLFF
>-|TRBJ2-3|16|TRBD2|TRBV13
TGTGCCAGCAGCTTAGCGGGACTAACTAGCACAGATACGCAGTATTTT
CASSLAGLTSTDTQYF
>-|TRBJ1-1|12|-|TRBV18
TGTGCCAGCCGCGAAGAGAACACTGAAGCTTTCTTT
CASREENTEAFF